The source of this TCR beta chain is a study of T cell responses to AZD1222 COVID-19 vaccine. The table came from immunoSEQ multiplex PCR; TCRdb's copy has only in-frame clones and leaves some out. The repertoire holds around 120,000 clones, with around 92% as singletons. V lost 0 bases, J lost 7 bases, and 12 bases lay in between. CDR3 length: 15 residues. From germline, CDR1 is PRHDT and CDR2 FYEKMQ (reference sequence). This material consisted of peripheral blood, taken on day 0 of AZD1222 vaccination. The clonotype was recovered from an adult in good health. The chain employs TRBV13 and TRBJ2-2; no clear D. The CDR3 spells CASSLGSTYGGELFF. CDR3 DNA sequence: TGTGCCAGCAGCTTAGGGTCTACCTACGGCGGGGAGCTGTTTTTT.